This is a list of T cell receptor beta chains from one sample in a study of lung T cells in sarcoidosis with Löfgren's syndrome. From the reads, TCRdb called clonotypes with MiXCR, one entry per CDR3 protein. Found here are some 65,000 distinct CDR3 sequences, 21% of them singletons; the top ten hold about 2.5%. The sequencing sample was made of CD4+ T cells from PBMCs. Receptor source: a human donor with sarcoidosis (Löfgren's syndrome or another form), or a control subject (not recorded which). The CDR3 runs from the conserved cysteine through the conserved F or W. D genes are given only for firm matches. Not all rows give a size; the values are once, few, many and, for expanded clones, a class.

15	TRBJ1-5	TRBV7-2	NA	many	TGTGCCAGCAGCTTAGTGGCAGGTGGCAATCAGCCCCAGCATTTT	CASSLVAGGNQPQHF
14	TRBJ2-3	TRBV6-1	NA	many	TGTGCCAGCAGTGAACAGTACGCCACAGATACGCAGTATTTT	CASSEQYATDTQYF
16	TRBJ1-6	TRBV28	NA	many	TGTGCCAGCAGTTTTATAAATGGGTTGGGTAATTCACCCCTCCACTTT	CASSFINGLGNSPLHF
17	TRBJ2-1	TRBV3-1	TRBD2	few	TGTGCCAGCAGCCAAGCCGGCAGCCGGACGGTAGCGGGAGAAAGGTTCTTC	CASSQAGSRTVAGERFF
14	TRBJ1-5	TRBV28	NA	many	TGTGCCAGCAGACCCGACAGGTACAATCAGCCCCAGCATTTT	CASRPDRYNQPQHF
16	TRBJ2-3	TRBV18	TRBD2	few	TGTGCCAGCTCACCTCTGGAAGGGAGGGGTGCAGATACGCAGTATTTT	CASSPLEGRGADTQYF
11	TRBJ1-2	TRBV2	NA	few	TGTGCCAGCCGTCCAGCGAGGGGCTACACCTTC	CASRPARGYTF
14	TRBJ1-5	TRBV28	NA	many	TGTGCCATCAGCCGACCCCAGGTCAATCAGCCCCAGCATTTT	CAISRPQVNQPQHF
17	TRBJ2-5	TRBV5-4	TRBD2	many	TGTGCCAGCGGCCGGGGGGGCCAACAGACGTACCAAGAGACCCAGTACTTC	CASGRGGQQTYQETQYF
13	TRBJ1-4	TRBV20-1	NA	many	TGCAGTGCTAGAGTCAGGAATAATGAAAAACTGTTTTTT	CSARVRNNEKLFF
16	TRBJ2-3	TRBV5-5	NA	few	TGTGCCAGCAGCCCCATGGTAGGGACTAGCACAGATACGCAGTATTTT	CASSPMVGTSTDTQYF
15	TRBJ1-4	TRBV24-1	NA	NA	TGTGCCACCAGTGATCCAAAAGGGGCTAGTGAAAAACTGTTTTTT	CATSDPKGASEKLFF